The 32 T cell receptor beta chains reported below all come from one sample, sequenced in a study of CD8+ T cells in alopecia areata. Extracted from the samples, RNA was reverse transcribed into cDNA to serve as the sequencing template. TCRdb's table, derived via immunoSEQ multiplex PCR, lists solely in-frame clones and lacks some. The sample consists of around 270,000 clones, roughly 64% of them appearing once. Treatment of the sample: oral pan-JAK inhibitor, 5-10 mg twice daily. The starting material was CD4+ T cells sorted from blood, obtained at week 24, from a patient treated with tofacitinib. The origin of the receptors is a human donor with alopecia areata.

The V gene is TRBV2, the J gene TRBJ2-3; 8 bases agree with TRBD1. Germline values: CDR1 SNHLY, CDR2 FYNNEI. The CDR3 loop spans 15 amino acids. V shed 1 base, J shed 3 bases, and the junction held 3 bases outside the gene matches. The CDR3: CASSEGQGATDTQYF. DNA for the CDR3: TGTGCCAGCAGTGAAGGCCAGGGGGCAACAGATACGCAGTATTTT.

The chain uses TRBV6-5 and TRBJ2-7; TRBD1 aligns across 9 bases. Germline lookup yields CDR1 MNHEY and CDR2 SVGAGI. The V gene end was trimmed by 6 bases and the J gene end by 0 bases; junction bases not matched to a gene: 6. This CDR3 contains 15 residues. The CDR3 nucleotides read TGTGCCAGCAGCCCCGGGACAGGGCCCTCCTACGAGCAGTACTTC. Protein sequence: CASSPGTGPSYEQYF.

V and J are TRBV5-4 and TRBJ2-5, with D uncertain. The germline V and J ends were trimmed by 4 bases and 2 bases, with 9 bases remaining between them. The CDR3 totals 13 residues. Germline CDR1 reads SGHNT; CDR2 reads YYREEE (reference sequence). The CDR3 coding sequence is TGTGCCAGCAGCCCCGGGTCTCAAGAGACCCAGTACTTC. Translated: CASSPGSQETQYF.

This clone turned up a few times. The chain links TRBV29-1 to TRBJ1-2, with D tentatively TRBD1 (5 bases). The germline V gene has CDR1 SQVTM and CDR2 ANQGSEA. The length of the CDR3 is 13 residues. The V end lost 4 bases, the J end lost 4 bases, and 13 bases lay between the germline ends. CDR3 sequence: CSVVDRGAYGYTF. The CDR3 coding sequence is TGCAGCGTTGTTGACCGAGGGGCCTATGGCTACACCTTC.

The gene calls are TRBV30 and TRBJ2-7; 8 positions agree with TRBD1. The length of the CDR3 is 15 residues. Germline values: CDR1 GTSNPN, CDR2 SVGIG (reference sequence). Unmatched junction bases numbered 9, after V lost 3 bases and J lost 2 bases. CDR3 loop: CAWRIPGGFPYEQYF. The CDR3 DNA reads as TGTGCCTGGAGAATCCCAGGGGGCTTTCCCTACGAGCAGTACTTC. The complete variable domain, with remaining parts taken from reference TRBV30 and TRBJ2-7, reads SQTIHQWPATLVQPVGSPLSLECTVEGTSNPNLYWYRQAAGRGLQLLFYSVGIGQISSEVPQNLSASRPQDRQFILSSKKLLLSDSGFYLCAWRIPGGFPYEQYFGPGTRLTVT.

This clone was counted only a few times. The rearrangement links TRBV27 to TRBJ2-5, with no clear D. Germline lookup yields CDR1 MNHEY and CDR2 SMNVEV (reference sequence). V was clipped by 0 bases and J by 4 bases, with 9 bases between them. This CDR3 has 14 residues. The CDR3 here is CASSLSFRIETQYF. The CDR3 DNA is TGTGCCAGCAGTTTATCGTTCAGGATAGAGACCCAGTACTTC.

V usage is TRBV7-6 and J usage is TRBJ1-5; D gene ambiguous. Per germline, CDR1 SGHVS and CDR2 FNYEAQ. The CDR3 extends over 14 amino acids. Between the trimmed V and J ends, which lost 1 base and 5 bases, there was a span of 9 bases. The CDR3 DNA is TGTGCCAGCAGCTTAGGCCAACTTGATCAGCCCCAGCATTTT. Its protein product is CASSLGQLDQPQHF.

This chain links TRBV11-2 with TRBJ2-7; 9 bases map to TRBD2. This CDR3 spans 15 amino acids. Per germline, CDR1 SGHAT and CDR2 FQNNGV. V shed 3 bases, J shed 4 bases, and the junction held 7 bases outside the gene matches. Here the CDR3 reads CASSFLSGGTYEQYF. The CDR3 coding sequence is TGTGCCAGCAGCTTTCTTAGCGGGGGCACATACGAGCAGTACTTC.

V and J are TRBV25-1 and TRBJ2-2; D ambiguous. The CDR3 totals 12 residues. Between the trimmed V and J ends, which lost 9 bases and 3 bases, there was a span of 8 bases. Germline V CDR1 and CDR2: MGHDK, SYGVNS. DNA for the CDR3: TGTGCCAGTACTCGCCACACCGGGGAGCTGTTTTTT. Its translation: CASTRHTGELFF.

The gene calls are TRBV5-1 and TRBJ2-3; TRBD2 aligns across 9 bases. V shed 4 bases, J shed 3 bases, and the junction held 12 bases outside the gene matches. Germline CDR1 and CDR2: SGHRS and YFSETQ. This CDR3 is 17 amino acids long. The CDR3 nucleotides read TGCGCCAGCAGCCCAAAGGCAGCGGGGGGTTGGACAGATACGCAGTATTTT. Translated, it gives CASSPKAAGGWTDTQYF.

V is TRBV28 and J is TRBJ1-5; D is unresolved. The CDR3 runs to 16 residues. Trimming stripped 2 bases from V and 3 bases from J, with 14 bases between. Germline V lookup: CDR1 MDHEN, CDR2 SYDVKM. The CDR3 region is CASSLSGKVHNQPQHF. The CDR3 coding sequence is TGTGCCAGCAGTTTAAGTGGAAAAGTTCACAATCAGCCCCAGCATTTT.

The rearrangement uses TRBV7-2 and TRBJ2-5; D ambiguous. This CDR3 spans 17 amino acids. The germline CDR1 and CDR2 sequences are SGHTA and FQGNSA. V gave up 5 bases and J gave up 5 bases, with 24 bases separating them. CDR3 DNA: TGTGCCAGCAGCCCGCCGAGCGCCAGCCCACGCTGGGAGACCCAGTACTTC. Its translation is CASSPPSASPRWETQYF.

The V and J genes are TRBV4-1 and TRBJ2-5, with D possibly called TRBD1 or TRBD2 (5 bases each). The CDR3 runs to 17 residues. V was cut by 1 base and J by 2 bases, with 17 bases left in between. CDR1 and CDR2 from the germline V gene are MGHRA and YSYEKL. CDR3 residues: CASSQAGRATPQETQYF. CDR3 in DNA: TGCGCCAGCAGCCAAGCGGGGCGGGCCACCCCACAAGAGACCCAGTACTTC.

The rearrangement uses TRBV27 and TRBJ2-3, with D possibly being TRBD2 (6 bases). Trimming removed 5 bases from V and 4 bases from J, with 10 bases in between. CDR1 MNHEY and CDR2 SMNVEV come from the germline V gene (reference sequence). This CDR3 has 13 amino acids. The CDR3 DNA is TGTGCCAGCAGTCGGAGGGAGGCAGATACGCAGTATTTT. Protein: CASSRREADTQYF.

This clone was found once. The rearrangement links TRBV4-1 to TRBJ1-2, with D possibly being TRBD1 (5 bases). V was cut by 0 bases and J by 7 bases, with 21 bases left in between. The CDR3 loop spans 17 amino acids. Per the germline V gene, CDR1 is MGHRA and CDR2 is YSYEKL. CDR3 residues: CASSQERVRDLRAGYTF. The CDR3 DNA reads TGCGCCAGCAGCCAAGAAAGGGTGAGGGACCTTAGGGCTGGCTACACCTTC.

This clone has a count of ten or more. The V and J genes are TRBV2 and TRBJ2-5; D call uncertain. V was cut by 8 bases and J by 2 bases, with 9 bases left in between. The CDR3 length is 12 residues. The germline V gene encodes CDR1 SNHLY and CDR2 FYNNEI. CDR3 in DNA: TGTGCCAGCTGTAGAGGTCAAGAGACCCAGTACTTC. Residues: CASCRGQETQYF.

The chain couples TRBV1 to TRBJ2-7; TRBD1, the D gene given by the table, was not confirmed from the DNA. TRBV1 is reported as a pseudogene. The CDR3 length is 18 residues. CDR3 sequence reads: CTSSHPGTGGAFTYEQYF. In nucleotides, the CDR3 is TGCACCAGCAGCCACCCCGGGACAGGGGGCGCGTTTACCTACGAGCAGTACTTC.

The chain is built from TRBV10-2 and TRBJ1-6; TRBD1 agrees at 11 bases. Germline V CDR1 and CDR2: WSHSY, SAAADI. With 6 bases clipped from V and 10 bases from J, the junction kept 8 bases outside the gene matches. CDR3 length equals 15 residues. The CDR3 is CASSERDRGGSPLHF. In DNA form, the CDR3 reads TGCGCCAGCAGCGAACGGGACAGGGGGGGGTCACCCCTCCACTTT.

This clone was observed a handful of times. This sequence joins TRBV7-6 and TRBJ2-1, with 9 nucleotides matching TRBD2. Germline V gene lookup returns CDR1 SGHVS and CDR2 FNYEAQ. The V and J ends lost 4 bases and 2 bases, in that order; junction bases with no gene match: 3. The CDR3 length is 15 residues. In nucleotides, the CDR3 is TGTGCCAGCAGCTCCAGCGGGGGGCCCTACAATGAGCAGTTCTTC. Its translation is CASSSSGGPYNEQFF.

V usage is TRBV27 and J usage is TRBJ1-5, with D maybe TRBD1 (5 bases). Germline loops: CDR1 MNHEY, CDR2 SMNVEV (reference sequence). CDR3 length: 16 residues. V lost 7 bases and J 1 base, leaving 17 bases between the germline ends. The CDR3 DNA reads as TGTGCCAGCAACTCTGGGGCGGGAGGAAGCAATCAGCCCCAGCATTTT. It encodes CASNSGAGGSNQPQHF.

This clone was detected a few times. The chain joins TRBV7-9 to TRBJ1-1; 7 positions match TRBD1. The CDR3 is 13 amino acids. The ends lost 4 bases at V and 6 bases at J; junction bases unmatched: 5. The germline gives CDR1 SEHNR, CDR2 FQNEAQ (reference sequence). DNA for the CDR3: TGTGCCAGCAGCTGGACAGGTAATGCTGAAGCTTTCTTT. It translates to CASSWTGNAEAFF.

The chain recombines TRBV6-5 with TRBJ1-1; the match to TRBD1 covers 8 bases. The ends lost 11 bases at V and 3 bases at J; junction bases unmatched: 14. CDR1 is MNHEY, CDR2 SVGAGI, per germline. CDR3 length: 15 residues. The CDR3 protein is CAYRGDRHPDTEAFF. As DNA, the CDR3 is TGTGCCTACCGGGGGGACAGGCACCCTGACACTGAAGCTTTCTTT.

The chain joins TRBV7-2 to TRBJ2-1; TRBD2 matches at 10 bases. Germline V gene data show CDR1 as SGHTA and CDR2 as FQGNSA. This CDR3 is built from 15 residues. After removal of 4 bases from V and 5 bases from J, the junction contained 5 bases not matched to a gene. The CDR3 reads CASSSASGGHNEQFF. In DNA, the CDR3 is TGTGCCAGCAGCTCTGCTAGCGGGGGCCACAATGAGCAGTTCTTC.

The CDR3 sequence: CSAGTGRPLGTQYF. CDR3 DNA: TGCAGCGCCGGGACAGGACGGCCCTTGGGGACCCAGTACTTC. The V gene is TRBV29-1, the J gene TRBJ2-5; TRBD1 agrees at 8 bases. V lost 7 bases and J lost 7; bases outside the gene matches: 14. This CDR3 comprises 14 residues. Germline CDR1 SQVTM, CDR2 ANQGSEA.

V is TRBV30 and J is TRBJ2-5; D is ambiguous. Germline CDR1 and CDR2: GTSNPN and SVGIG (reference sequence). The CDR3 runs 14 residues. Trimming removed 7 bases from V and 5 bases from J, with 20 bases in between. The CDR3 nucleotides are TGTGCCTTCACCGCCGAGACCTCGTACGAGACCCAGTACTTC. Protein sequence: CAFTAETSYETQYF.

This rearrangement joins TRBV30 to TRBJ2-5; D may match TRBD1 or TRBD2 (5 bases each). V lost 7 bases and J lost 5, with 14 bases in between. Germline-derived CDR1 and CDR2 are GTSNPN and SVGIG (reference sequence). The CDR3 is 12 residues long. Written as DNA, the CDR3 is TGTGCCTTTTCAGGGTCGGGGGAGACCCAGTACTTC. Protein product: CAFSGSGETQYF. The variable domain in full, completed from reference TRBV30 and TRBJ2-5, reads SQTIHQWPATLVQPVGSPLSLECTVEGTSNPNLYWYRQAAGRGLQLLFYSVGIGQISSEVPQNLSASRPQDRQFILSSKKLLLSDSGFYLCAFSGSGETQYFGPGTRLLVL.

The chain employs TRBV4-3 and TRBJ2-6; D gene uncertain. V was cut by 0 bases and J by 4 bases, with 7 bases left in between. The CDR3 length is 15 residues. Germline CDR1 and CDR2: LGHNA and YSLEER. Written as DNA, the CDR3 is TGCGCCAGCAGCCAAGACAGTGCAGGGGCCAACGTCCTGACTTTC. Protein sequence: CASSQDSAGANVLTF.

The genes are TRBV7-9 and TRBJ2-7; 9 nucleotides match TRBD1. This CDR3 contains 15 residues. V lost 7 bases and J lost 2; bases outside the gene matches: 9. The germline V gene has CDR1 SEHNR and CDR2 FQNEAQ (reference sequence). The chain's CDR3 is CASILTRDRAYEQYF. CDR3 nucleotide sequence: TGTGCCAGCATCCTCACCCGGGACAGGGCCTACGAGCAGTACTTC.

This clone was recorded once. This rearrangement joins TRBV30 to TRBJ2-5; TRBD1 agrees at 10 bases. Germline CDR1 GTSNPN, CDR2 SVGIG (reference sequence). Trimming took 2 bases from V and 4 from J; bases not matched to a gene: 7. The length of the CDR3 is 15 residues. CDR3 protein: CAWSPGQGLLETQYF. DNA of the CDR3: TGTGCCTGGAGTCCGGGACAGGGGCTATTAGAGACCCAGTACTTC. Full variable domain (outside the CDR3, taken from reference TRBV30 and TRBJ2-5): SQTIHQWPATLVQPVGSPLSLECTVEGTSNPNLYWYRQAAGRGLQLLFYSVGIGQISSEVPQNLSASRPQDRQFILSSKKLLLSDSGFYLCAWSPGQGLLETQYFGPGTRLLVL.

This chain links TRBV30 with TRBJ1-5; D gene unclear. The CDR3 loop spans 14 amino acids. The V end was cut by 0 bases, the J end by 5 bases, with 11 bases between. Germline V gene lookup returns CDR1 GTSNPN and CDR2 SVGIG (reference sequence). As DNA, the CDR3 is TGTGCCTGGAGTGTACGACTGGGTGATCAGCCCCAGCATTTT. Its translation is CAWSVRLGDQPQHF. Full variable domain (remainder filled in from reference TRBV30 and TRBJ1-5): SQTIHQWPATLVQPVGSPLSLECTVEGTSNPNLYWYRQAAGRGLQLLFYSVGIGQISSEVPQNLSASRPQDRQFILSSKKLLLSDSGFYLCAWSVRLGDQPQHFGDGTRLSIL.

The chain has TRBV29-1 and TRBJ2-1; D not certain. Trimming stripped 7 bases from V and 0 bases from J, with 4 bases between. The germline CDR1 and CDR2 sequences are SQVTM and ANQGSEA. The CDR3 runs 11 residues. This CDR3 reads CSATSYNEQFF. CDR3 bases: TGCAGCGCTACCTCCTACAATGAGCAGTTCTTC.

The chain joins TRBV30 to TRBJ2-3; 14 positions match TRBD2. This CDR3 spans 16 amino acids. Germline CDR1 GTSNPN, CDR2 SVGIG (reference sequence). V shed 3 bases and J 1 base; nucleotides not matched to a gene: 3. The CDR3 reads CAWSVGLAGGTDTQYF. The DNA for the CDR3 is TGTGCCTGGAGCGTGGGACTAGCGGGGGGCACAGATACGCAGTATTTT.